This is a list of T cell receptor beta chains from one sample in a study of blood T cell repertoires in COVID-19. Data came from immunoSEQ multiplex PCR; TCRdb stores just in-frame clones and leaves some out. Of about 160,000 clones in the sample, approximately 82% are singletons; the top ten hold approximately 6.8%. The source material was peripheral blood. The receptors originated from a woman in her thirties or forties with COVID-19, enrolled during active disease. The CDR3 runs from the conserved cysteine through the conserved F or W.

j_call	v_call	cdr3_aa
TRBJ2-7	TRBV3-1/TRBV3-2	CASSQGGIGNEQYF
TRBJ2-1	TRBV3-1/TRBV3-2	CASSQLLPGTSGREYNEQFF
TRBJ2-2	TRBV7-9	CASSPIGGPGELFF
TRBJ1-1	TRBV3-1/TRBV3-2	CASSHRVSTEAFF
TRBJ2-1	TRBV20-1	CSASTRKYNEQFF
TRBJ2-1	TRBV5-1	CASSLPTSGEQFF
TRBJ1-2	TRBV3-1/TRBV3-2	CASSQAGLSVAPIYGYTF
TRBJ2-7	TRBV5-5	CASSLRSFTYGTSDYEQYF
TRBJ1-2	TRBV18	CASSQDSQVGYTF
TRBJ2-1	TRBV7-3	CASSLQAGGVYNEQFF
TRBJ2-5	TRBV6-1	CASSEDYLSGTQYF
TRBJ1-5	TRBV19	CASRTGDKLRYSNQPQHF
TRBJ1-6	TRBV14	CASSQGRSYSPLHF
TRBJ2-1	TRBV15	CATSRARESYNEQFF
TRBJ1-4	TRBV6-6	CASSFGTANEKLFF
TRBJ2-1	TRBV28	CASSSPISRHNEQFF